The 27 T cell receptor beta chains below come from one sample, sequenced in a study of blood T cell repertoires in COVID-19. Only in-frame clones appear in the TCRdb table, and some are missing; sequencing was by immunoSEQ multiplex PCR. The profile shows over 150,000 clones, around 80% of them singletons. What was sequenced was peripheral blood. The receptors here all came from a middle-aged woman with COVID-19, enrolled during active disease.

This chain links TRBV7-3 with TRBJ1-6; no clear D gene. The CDR3 covers 13 residues. The germline V gene has CDR1 SGHTA and CDR2 FQGTGA. V lost 2 bases to trimming and J lost 6 bases, with 5 bases between them. This CDR3 reads CASSLEGNSPLHF. The CDR3 DNA reads TGTGCCAGCAGCTTAGAGGGTAATTCACCCCTCCACTTT.

V usage is TRBV7-6 and J usage is TRBJ2-7; D may be TRBD1 (5 bases). CDR1 SGHVS and CDR2 FNYEAQ come from the germline V gene. Deletions cut 1 base from V and 1 base from J, with 14 bases between. This CDR3 contains 16 residues. CDR3 protein: CASSLGNQGASYEQYF. CDR3 bases: TGTGCCAGCAGCTTAGGAAACCAGGGCGCATCCTACGAGCAGTACTTC.

This sequence joins TRBV11-2 and TRBJ2-4, with 8 bases identical to TRBD1. Germline assignment: CDR1 SGHAT and CDR2 FQNNGV. This CDR3 has 15 amino acids. J gave up 3 bases and V 5 bases, and 6 bases lay outside the gene matches. The DNA for the CDR3 is TGTGCCAGCAGCAGAGGGGGGACAGGCAAAAACATTCAGTACTTC. This encodes CASSRGGTGKNIQYF.

V usage is TRBV14 and J usage is TRBJ1-5; a possible D gene is TRBD1 (5 bases). CDR3 length: 15 residues. The germline V gene encodes CDR1 SGHDN and CDR2 FVKESK. Trimming took 1 base from V and 2 from J, leaving 9 bases between them. In nucleotides, the CDR3 is TGTGCCAGCAGCCAAGTGGTAGGGGGCAATCAGCCCCAGCATTTT. This sequence encodes CASSQVVGGNQPQHF.

The chain links TRBV19 to TRBJ2-3; a possible D gene is TRBD2 (5 bases). V was cut by 5 bases and J by 4 bases, with 13 bases left in between. The length of the CDR3 is 14 residues. Germline values: CDR1 LNHDA, CDR2 SQIVND (reference sequence). CDR3 nucleotide sequence: TGTGCCAGTAGTGCGGGTGGCTGGGCAGATACGCAGTATTTT. Translated: CASSAGGWADTQYF.

There are a few counts of this clone. V is TRBV5-4 and J is TRBJ2-5; 11 bases map to TRBD2. Germline V gene data show CDR1 as SGHNT and CDR2 as YYREEE (reference sequence). J gave up 4 bases and V 6 bases, and 5 bases lay outside the gene matches. CDR3 length equals 14 residues. The chain's CDR3 is CASTFLAGGETQYF. In DNA form, the CDR3 reads TGTGCCAGCACCTTTCTAGCGGGGGGAGAGACCCAGTACTTC. Looking up the rest from reference TRBV5-4 and TRBJ2-5 gives the full variable domain: ETGVTQSPTHLIKTRGQQVTLRCSSQSGHNTVSWYQQALGQGPQFIFQYYREEENGRGNFPPRFSGLQFPNYSSELNVNALELDDSALYLCASTFLAGGETQYFGPGTRLLVL.

The chain joins TRBV2 to TRBJ2-7, with TRBD1 matching over 8 bases. The germline gives CDR1 SNHLY, CDR2 FYNNEI. The CDR3 totals 12 residues. Unmatched junction bases numbered 4, after V lost 11 bases and J lost 1 base. CDR3 in amino acids: CAWWTGSYEQYF. The CDR3 nucleotides are TGTGCCTGGTGGACAGGGTCCTACGAGCAGTACTTC.

This chain joins TRBV2 and TRBJ1-1; D perhaps matches TRBD1 (6 bases). V lost 6 bases and J 1 base, leaving 15 bases between the germline ends. Germline V gene data show CDR1 as SNHLY and CDR2 as FYNNEI. The CDR3 sequence is 15 residues long. The CDR3 loop reads CASRNRVVGNTEAFF. Here the CDR3 DNA reads TGTGCCAGCAGAAACAGGGTTGTAGGGAACACTGAAGCTTTCTTT.

The table lists this clone with a few counts. The CDR3 is CSVPQGGNTEAFF. CDR3 nucleotide sequence: TGCAGCGTTCCCCAGGGGGGAAACACTGAAGCTTTCTTT. V and J are TRBV29-1 and TRBJ1-1; the match to TRBD1 covers 7 bases. The CDR3 has 13 residues. Unmatched junction bases numbered 5, after V lost 5 bases and J lost 2 bases. The germline V gene encodes CDR1 SQVTM and CDR2 ANQGSEA.

V usage is TRBV6-5 and J usage is TRBJ2-7; 9 nucleotides align to TRBD1. The CDR3 extends over 16 amino acids. The germline V gene has CDR1 MNHEY and CDR2 SVGAGI. The junction had 9 bases not matched to a gene; V was cut back by 2 bases and J by 4 bases. In DNA, the CDR3 is TGTGCCAGCAGTTACCTTCAGGGACAGGGCGGATACGAGCAGTACTTC. It translates to CASSYLQGQGGYEQYF.

This rearrangement joins TRBV28 to TRBJ1-5, with no clear D. The CDR3 is 13 residues long. Germline-derived CDR1 and CDR2 are MDHEN and SYDVKM. The V gene lost 2 bases and the J gene lost 5 bases, with 7 bases spanning the gap. This chain's CDR3 is CASSLTSYQPQHF. The CDR3 bases are TGTGCCAGCAGTTTAACGAGTTATCAGCCCCAGCATTTT.

The genes are TRBV24-1 and TRBJ1-1, with 8 bases that match TRBD1. The CDR3 length is 17 residues. Germline CDR1 and CDR2: KGHDR and SFDVKD. V gave up 1 base and J gave up 0 bases; unmatched junction bases: 6. The CDR3 DNA reads as TGTGCCACCAGTGATTTCGGGCAGGGGGCCATGAACACTGAAGCTTTCTTT. This encodes CATSDFGQGAMNTEAFF.

The chain is built from TRBV29-1 and TRBJ1-4, with D perhaps matching TRBD1 (6 bases). V was shortened by 7 bases and J by 0 bases, with 18 bases between the two germline ends. The CDR3 totals 16 residues. In germline, CDR1 is SQVTM, CDR2 ANQGSEA. The CDR3 DNA is TGCAGCGCCGAATCCGGGACATGGGCAACTAATGAAAAACTGTTTTTT. Translation gives CSAESGTWATNEKLFF.

V and J are TRBV4-1 and TRBJ2-3; 9 nucleotides agree with TRBD2. The CDR3 has 16 amino acids. V dropped 1 base and J dropped 2; count of bases not matched to a gene: 4. Germline lookup yields CDR1 MGHRA and CDR2 YSYEKL. The CDR3 loop is CASSQGTSAVTDTQYF. As DNA, the CDR3 is TGCGCCAGCAGCCAAGGGACTAGCGCGGTCACAGATACGCAGTATTTT.

The rearrangement joins TRBV21-1 to TRBJ2-6; the DNA was not used to check the table's D call, TRBD2. TRBV21-1 is a pseudogene locus. This CDR3 is 14 amino acids long. The CDR3 bases are TGTGCCAGCAGCAAAGTAACTGGGGCCAACGTCCTGACTTTC. This gives the protein CASSKVTGANVLTF.

J is TRBJ2-7 and V is TRBV3-1 (or the pseudogene TRBV3-2); 7 bases match TRBD1. V lost 2 bases and J lost 1; bases outside the gene matches: 5. Germline loops: CDR1 LGHDT, CDR2 YNNKEL (reference sequence). The CDR3 consists of 15 residues. The CDR3 DNA reads as TGTGCCAGCAGCCAACGGCAACAGGGGTCCTACGAGCAGTACTTC. This gives the protein CASSQRQQGSYEQYF.

The rearrangement uses TRBV28 and TRBJ1-2; 8 bases agree with TRBD1. The CDR3 extends over 16 amino acids. After removal of 8 bases from V and 8 bases from J, the junction contained 19 bases not matched to a gene. The germline V gene has CDR1 MDHEN and CDR2 SYDVKM. The DNA for the CDR3 is TGTGCCAGCTCCGGGGCCAGGGGACAGGCGAGTGGAGGCTACACCTTC. It translates to CASSGARGQASGGYTF.

The gene calls are TRBV7-8 and TRBJ2-6, with 8 bases lining up with TRBD2. This CDR3 region has 16 residues. The V and J ends lost 5 bases and 2 bases, in that order; junction bases with no gene match: 5. Germline values: CDR1 SGHVS, CDR2 FQNEAQ. The CDR3 bases are TGTGCCAGCAGCCGAAGACTAGCGACTGGGGCCAACGTCCTGACTTTC. It yields the protein CASSRRLATGANVLTF.

V usage is TRBV7-3 and J usage is TRBJ1-6, with TRBD1 matching 12 bases. The CDR3 consists of 15 residues. The ends lost 5 bases at V and 7 bases at J; junction bases unmatched: 3. In germline, CDR1 is SGHTA, CDR2 FQGTGA. In DNA form, the CDR3 reads TGTGCCAGCAGCCGGGGACAGGGGGCGAATTCACCCCTCCACTTT. This codes for CASSRGQGANSPLHF.

The chain employs TRBV27 and TRBJ1-4, with D uncertain. Trimming left V 6 bases short and J 0 bases short, with 8 bases between. The CDR3 sequence is 14 residues long. In germline, CDR1 is MNHEY, CDR2 SMNVEV (reference sequence). CDR3 protein: CASRRYSTNEKLFF. In DNA form, the CDR3 reads TGTGCCAGCAGGAGATACTCAACTAATGAAAAACTGTTTTTT.

V gene TRBV5-4 combines with J gene TRBJ2-5; 7 bases are shared with TRBD2. This CDR3 has 15 residues. Losses at the gene ends were 4 bases for V and 1 base for J; bases not matched to a gene: 7. Germline loops: CDR1 SGHNT, CDR2 YYREEE (reference sequence). The CDR3 bases are TGTGCCAGCAGCCCCCGGGGAGGGCCCCAAGAGACCCAGTACTTC. Its translation is CASSPRGGPQETQYF.

This sequence joins TRBV12-1 and TRBJ1-6; the table's D call, TRBD1, was not checked against the DNA. TRBV12-1 is an annotated pseudogene. The CDR3 extends over 13 amino acids. In nucleotides, the CDR3 is TGTGCCAGCAGCTCCGGGACAGGGGAGCCCCTCCACTTT. Translated: CASSSGTGEPLHF.

This clone occurred many times. The chain combines TRBV5-1 with TRBJ1-3, with TRBD1 matching over 8 bases. The CDR3 is 15 residues long. V dropped 5 bases and J dropped 4; count of bases not matched to a gene: 8. Germline lookup yields CDR1 SGHRS and CDR2 YFSETQ. CDR3 nucleotide sequence: TGCGCCAGCAGTTCCTCAGGGGGCGCCGGAAACACCATATATTTT. Translation gives CASSSSGGAGNTIYF.

The chain links TRBV6-4 to TRBJ2-2, with a possible D match to TRBD2 (5 bases). Looked up from germline, CDR1 is MRHNA and CDR2 is SNTAGT. This CDR3 contains 14 residues. V lost 6 bases, J lost 3 bases, and 11 bases lay in between. CDR3: CASSGDGDTGELFF. CDR3 in DNA: TGTGCCAGCAGCGGAGACGGGGACACCGGGGAGCTGTTTTTT.

The CDR3 loop is CASSYGTASNQPQHF. The DNA of the CDR3 is TGCGCCAGCAGCTACGGGACAGCTAGCAATCAGCCCCAGCATTTT. The chain has TRBV5-1 and TRBJ1-5, with 7 positions matching TRBD1. V shed 3 bases and J 0 bases; nucleotides not matched to a gene: 3. Per the germline V gene, CDR1 is SGHRS and CDR2 is YFSETQ. There are 15 residues in the CDR3.

The chain uses TRBV27 and TRBJ2-1, with D unresolved. V gave up 3 bases and J gave up 9 bases, with 12 bases separating them. The CDR3 runs 13 residues. Germline-derived CDR1 and CDR2 are MNHEY and SMNVEV (reference sequence). CDR3 residues: CASSFSGGIEQFF. CDR3 coding DNA: TGTGCCAGCAGTTTTTCTGGTGGCATTGAGCAGTTCTTC.

The chain links TRBV28 to TRBJ1-2; possible D gene TRBD1, 6 bases. Germline CDR1 is MDHEN and CDR2 is SYDVKM. This CDR3 has 13 amino acids. The germline V and J ends were trimmed by 2 bases and 4 bases, with 8 bases remaining between them. In DNA form, the CDR3 reads TGTGCCAGCAGTTTACACAGGGTCTATGGCTACACCTTC. Translated: CASSLHRVYGYTF.